Below are 30 T cell receptor beta chains sequenced from a single sample in a study of response to subunit inactivated influenza vaccine. TCRdb independently ran MiXCR on the RT-PCR reads; one entry per CDR3 protein. The sample includes about 780,000 distinct CDR3 sequences, around a sixth seen only once; the top ten take 11%. The sequencing here drew on PBMCs from blood, taken roughly 5 days after vaccination. These receptors all stem from a man aged 45 to 65 who received an inactivated influenza vaccine.

The table lists this clonotype with a few counts. The chain's CDR3 is CASTKGGDPGTQYF. Written as DNA, the CDR3 is TGTGCCAGCACCAAAGGAGGGGACCCGGGGACCCAGTACTTC. This rearrangement joins TRBV6-2 or TRBV6-3 to TRBJ2-5, with D possibly being TRBD2 (6 bases). Germline CDR1 reads MNHEY; CDR2 reads SVGEGT. V lost 7 bases and J lost 7, with 19 bases in between. The CDR3 contains 14 residues.

The J gene is TRBJ1-1, the V gene TRBV20-1; 7 bases match TRBD1. The germline gives CDR1 DFQATT, CDR2 SNEGSKA (reference sequence). V shed 6 bases and J 6 bases; nucleotides not matched to a gene: 16. The CDR3 loop spans 15 amino acids. CDR3 in amino acids: CSASPGRGNGPEAFF. Here the CDR3 DNA reads TGCAGTGCCTCCCCCGGCAGGGGGAATGGGCCTGAAGCTTTCTTT.

This clonotype was counted between two and nine times. This sequence joins TRBV4-3 and TRBJ2-7; 9 bases fit TRBD1. J was trimmed by 5 bases and V by 1 base; bases with no gene match: 6. The CDR3 totals 15 residues. The V gene's germline CDR1 is LGHNA and CDR2 YSLEER. This chain's CDR3 is CASSQADRGWDEQYF. The CDR3 DNA is TGCGCCAGCAGCCAAGCGGACAGGGGTTGGGACGAGCAGTACTTC.

Only a few counts were recorded for this clonotype. The gene calls are TRBV7-8 and TRBJ2-7, with D possibly being TRBD2 (5 bases). The CDR3 contains 16 residues. Germline V gene data show CDR1 as SGHVS and CDR2 as FQNEAQ. The V and J ends lost 5 bases and 2 bases respectively, with 19 bases between them. As DNA, the CDR3 is TGTGCCAGCAGCCCCTGGGTGGAGGCTCCTACCTACGAGCAGTACTTC. This gives the protein CASSPWVEAPTYEQYF.

This clonotype was counted only a few times. The chain is built from TRBV12-3 or TRBV12-4 and TRBJ2-6; D call uncertain. V lost 8 bases, J lost 2 bases, and 4 bases lay in between. The CDR3 has 12 residues. The CDR3 bases are TGTGCCAGCGGCCCTGGGGCCAACGTCCTGACTTTC. Protein sequence: CASGPGANVLTF.

The chain combines TRBV29-1 with TRBJ1-1, with D possibly matching TRBD1 (5 bases). Deletions cut 6 bases from V and 5 bases from J, with 28 bases between. Germline V gives CDR1 SQVTM, CDR2 ANQGSEA. The CDR3 extends over 17 amino acids. CDR3 DNA: TGCAGCGTCGGAGGAGGAAACTCGGGACGCCGAGGGACTGAAGCTTTCTTT. Amino acid sequence: CSVGGGNSGRRGTEAFF. Filled out from reference TRBV29-1 and TRBJ1-1, the complete variable domain reads SAVISQKPSRDICQRGTSLTIQCQVDSQVTMMFWYRQQPGQSLTLIATANQGSEATYESGFVIDKFPISRPNLTFSTLTVSNMSPEDSSIYLCSVGGGNSGRRGTEAFFGQGTRLTVV.

The chain carries TRBV3-1 and TRBJ2-3; 8 bases match TRBD2. Trimming took 0 bases from V and 5 from J; bases not matched to a gene: 7. The CDR3 sequence is 16 residues long. Germline CDR1 and CDR2: LGHDT and YNNKEL (reference sequence). The CDR3 DNA reads as TGTGCCAGCAGCCAAGAATTGCGGGGGGTGAGAGATACGCAGTATTTT. Translating it yields CASSQELRGVRDTQYF.

This clonotype was seen more than once but under ten times. The J gene is TRBJ2-3, the V gene TRBV7-2; a possible D gene is TRBD1 (7 bases). The CDR3 covers 17 residues. In germline, CDR1 is SGHTA, CDR2 FQGNSA. V lost 5 bases and J lost 1, with 19 bases in between. The CDR3 region is CASSVLAGGQRTDTQYF. CDR3 nucleotides: TGTGCCAGCAGCGTCCTCGCCGGGGGACAGCGCACAGATACGCAGTATTTT.

In its sample, this clonotype was seen a few times. The chain is built from TRBV5-1 and TRBJ2-2; the D call may be TRBD1 or TRBD2 (5 bases each). With 0 bases removed from V and 4 bases from J, the gap between germline ends came to 13 bases. CDR3 length: 16 amino acids. The V gene's germline CDR1 is SGHRS and CDR2 YFSETQ. CDR3 nucleotides: TGCGCCAGCAGCTTGGTGCAGGGCGAGGGCACCGGGGAGCTGTTTTTT. It codes for CASSLVQGEGTGELFF.

J is TRBJ1-1 and V is TRBV7-9; 7 nucleotides agree with TRBD1. Germline V gene sequence: CDR1 SEHNR, CDR2 FQNEAQ (reference sequence). The CDR3 has 12 residues. J gave up 8 bases and V 6 bases, and 6 bases lay outside the gene matches. The CDR3 nucleotides read TGTGCCAGCAGTCGAGGACAGGAGGAAGCTTTCTTT. Its protein product is CASSRGQEEAFF.

The J gene is TRBJ2-7, the V gene TRBV12-3 or TRBV12-4; tentative D call: TRBD2 (5 bases). The CDR3 is made up of 14 amino acids. The V gene lost 5 bases and the J gene lost 1 base, with 12 bases spanning the gap. CDR3 nucleotide sequence: TGTGCCAGCAGTCCCTACGGGGTTTCCTACGAGCAGTACTTC. Translated: CASSPYGVSYEQYF.

This clonotype turned up a few times. This rearrangement joins TRBV5-1 to TRBJ2-7, with D unclear. The CDR3 spans 15 residues. Per the germline V gene, CDR1 is SGHRS and CDR2 is YFSETQ. Trimming shortened V by 4 bases and J by 2 bases, and 16 bases separated the two germline ends. The CDR3 loop reads CASSPQGGHTYEQYF. CDR3 coding DNA: TGCGCCAGCAGCCCTCAAGGCGGCCATACCTACGAGCAGTACTTC.

This clonotype was seen only a few times. The V call is TRBV12-3 or TRBV12-4, the J call TRBJ1-3; possible D gene TRBD1, 6 bases. V lost 6 bases and J 8 bases, leaving 14 bases between the germline ends. This CDR3 region has 13 residues. The CDR3 spells CASSRQGRDTIYF. The DNA for the CDR3 is TGTGCCAGCAGCCGCCAGGGGAGGGACACCATATATTTT.

This chain joins TRBV12-3 or TRBV12-4 and TRBJ2-3; D gene unclear. The CDR3 runs 13 residues. V was pared by 1 base and J by 3 bases, with 5 bases between. The CDR3: CASSLVKTDTQYF. In nucleotides, the CDR3 is TGTGCCAGCAGTTTAGTAAAGACAGATACGCAGTATTTT.

V is TRBV7-2 and J is TRBJ2-7; no firm D call. Per germline, CDR1 SGHTA and CDR2 FQGNSA. The CDR3 has 14 amino acids. V lost 2 bases and J 3 bases, leaving 11 bases between the germline ends. This CDR3 is CASSLRDWGYEQYF. CDR3 nucleotide sequence: TGTGCCAGCAGCTTACGTGACTGGGGCTACGAGCAGTACTTC.

The chain has TRBV5-1 and TRBJ2-2; perhaps D is TRBD1 or TRBD2 (5 bases each). The CDR3 length is 18 residues. The V and J ends lost 0 bases and 0 bases respectively, with 15 bases between them. Per germline, CDR1 SGHRS and CDR2 YFSETQ. The CDR3: CASSLEGRPYANTGELFF. DNA of the CDR3: TGCGCCAGCAGCTTGGAGGGACGGCCTTACGCGAACACCGGGGAGCTGTTTTTT.

V is TRBV4-2 and J is TRBJ1-4, with 11 positions matching TRBD1. The CDR3 is 15 residues long. Germline V gives CDR1 LGHNA, CDR2 YNFKEQ. With 6 bases clipped from V and 7 bases from J, the junction kept 7 bases outside the gene matches. The CDR3 DNA sequence: TGTGCCAGCAGACAGTCCGGGACAGGGGGTGAAAAACTGTTTTTT. It is translated as CASRQSGTGGEKLFF.

This chain joins TRBV24-1 and TRBJ2-7, with 7 bases aligning to TRBD1. Trimming at V came to 2 bases and at J to 5 bases, leaving 5 bases not matched to a gene. CDR3 size: 14 residues. Germline CDR1 and CDR2: KGHDR and SFDVKD. The CDR3 bases are TGTGCCACCAGTGATTGGCGACAGGGTGACGAGCAGTACTTC. It yields the protein CATSDWRQGDEQYF.

This clonotype occurred a few times. This chain connects TRBV6-1 to TRBJ2-7, with 14 bases that match TRBD2. J lost 6 bases, V lost 6 bases, and 13 bases had no gene match. This CDR3 spans 17 amino acids. Germline loops: CDR1 MNHNS, CDR2 SASEGT. The CDR3 loop is CASSHTPGTSGRSEQYF. In nucleotides, the CDR3 is TGTGCCAGCAGCCACACCCCTGGGACTAGCGGGAGAAGCGAGCAGTACTTC.

The chain recombines TRBV29-1 with TRBJ2-7; D is uncertain. Trimming removed 2 bases at V and 6 bases at J, with 2 bases between. The CDR3 contains 9 residues. Germline V gives CDR1 SQVTM, CDR2 ANQGSEA. In nucleotides, the CDR3 is TGCAGCGTTGAACTCGAGCAGTACTTC. It specifies CSVELEQYF.

A few counts support this clonotype. The J gene is TRBJ2-1, the V gene TRBV20-1; 12 positions agree with TRBD2. The J segment lost 7 bases and the V segment lost 0 bases, leaving 10 bases of the junction unmatched. Looked up from germline, CDR1 is DFQATT and CDR2 is SNEGSKA (reference sequence). The CDR3 has 17 amino acids. The CDR3 sequence: CSARDPIGLAGLNEQFF. The CDR3 DNA reads as TGCAGTGCTAGAGATCCCATCGGACTAGCGGGGTTAAATGAGCAGTTCTTC.

V and J are TRBV24-1 and TRBJ2-5, with no clear D. Trimming left V 8 bases short and J 0 bases short, with 15 bases between. Looked up from germline, CDR1 is KGHDR and CDR2 is SFDVKD. CDR3 length equals 15 residues. CDR3: CATKPTDGYQETQYF. The DNA of the CDR3 is TGTGCCACCAAACCCACCGACGGTTACCAAGAGACCCAGTACTTC.

This clonotype was observed a few times. This chain uses TRBV12-3 or TRBV12-4 with TRBJ1-1, with D perhaps matching TRBD1 (6 bases). Between the trimmed V and J ends, which lost 7 bases and 0 bases, there was a span of 15 bases. The CDR3 is made up of 15 amino acids. In DNA form, the CDR3 reads TGTGCCAGCACCCGGGGGGGCACCATGAACACTGAAGCTTTCTTT. It encodes CASTRGGTMNTEAFF.

This clonotype was seen only a few times. The chain employs TRBV20-1 and TRBJ2-7; TRBD2 matches at 14 bases. The V gene's germline CDR1 is DFQATT and CDR2 SNEGSKA (reference sequence). The CDR3 is 17 amino acids. V trimming: 0 bases; J trimming: 3 bases; junction bases outside the gene matches: 7. The CDR3 DNA is TGCAGTGCTAGAGATACCGACGGGACTAGCGGGAGCTACGAGCAGTACTTC. This gives the protein CSARDTDGTSGSYEQYF.

This clonotype was counted only a few times. The chain couples TRBV7-2 to TRBJ1-4; no definite D call. Germline CDR1 and CDR2: SGHTA and FQGNSA. CDR3 length: 14 residues. Trimming took off 5 bases at V and 10 bases at J, with 17 bases between the two ends. CDR3 sequence: CASSTQDSQGKLFF. The CDR3 DNA is TGTGCCAGCAGCACCCAGGACTCCCAAGGAAAACTGTTTTTT.

This clonotype was observed once. The chain employs TRBV20-1 and TRBJ1-1; weak D call: TRBD1 (5 bases). The V end lost 3 bases, the J end lost 2 bases, and 13 bases lay between the germline ends. The germline V gene has CDR1 DFQATT and CDR2 SNEGSKA (reference sequence). CDR3 length: 14 residues. CDR3 DNA: TGCAGTGCTAGGGCAACAGGAGGTAACACTGAAGCTTTCTTT. This translates into CSARATGGNTEAFF.

This rearrangement joins TRBV20-1 to TRBJ1-6; D gene unclear. Trimming removed 6 bases at V and 7 bases at J, with 7 bases between. This CDR3 is 11 amino acids long. Germline V gives CDR1 DFQATT, CDR2 SNEGSKA (reference sequence). CDR3 sequence: CSARNNSPLHF. Here the CDR3 DNA reads TGCAGTGCAAGAAACAATTCACCCCTCCACTTT.

The chain links TRBV29-1 to TRBJ2-3, with TRBD2 identical over 10 bases. CDR3 length equals 16 residues. After removal of 1 base from V and 6 bases from J, the junction contained 10 bases not matched to a gene. The germline V gene has CDR1 SQVTM and CDR2 ANQGSEA. This CDR3 reads CSVEGLAGERYDTQYF. The CDR3 region has the DNA TGCAGCGTTGAAGGGCTAGCGGGAGAGAGGTACGATACGCAGTATTTT.

This clonotype was counted between two and nine times. The rearrangement uses TRBV7-2 and TRBJ2-6; 9 bases are a match to TRBD2. CDR1 SGHTA and CDR2 FQGNSA come from the germline V gene. The trim removed 2 bases at V and 4 bases at J, leaving 12 bases unmatched. The CDR3 totals 19 residues. CDR3 amino acids: CASSLSSGLAGLGANVLTF. The CDR3 DNA reads TGTGCCAGCAGCTTATCGTCAGGTCTAGCGGGATTAGGGGCCAACGTCCTGACTTTC.

This clonotype was detected only a few times. The chain recombines TRBV4-3 with TRBJ2-3; 7 nucleotides line up with TRBD2. This CDR3 has 15 amino acids. V lost 0 bases to trimming and J lost 5 bases; unmatched junction nucleotides: 5. In germline, CDR1 is LGHNA, CDR2 YSLEER. This CDR3 is CASSQEGIAGDTQYF. The CDR3 nucleotides are TGCGCCAGCAGCCAAGAGGGAATAGCGGGAGATACGCAGTATTTT.